A single sample gave rise to the 22 T cell receptor beta chains below, sequenced in a study of blood T cell repertoires in COVID-19. The protocol was immunoSEQ multiplex PCR, while the TCRdb copy is restricted to in-frame clones and leaves out a portion. The table lists some 77,000 clones, roughly 80% of them singletons, with roughly 28% in the top ten. Sample: peripheral blood. Receptors originate from a man between 65 and 80 years old with acute or convalescent COVID-19.

Concerning this clone itself: The same CDR3 is also encoded by other DNA sequences in this sample. The chain links TRBV28 to TRBJ1-5; D is perhaps TRBD1 (5 bases). Germline V gene data show CDR1 as MDHEN and CDR2 as SYDVKM. The length of the CDR3 is 12 residues. V was pared by 5 bases and J by 5 bases, with 7 bases between. The CDR3 bases are TGTGCCAGCAGTGGGGGGGATCAGCCCCAGCATTTT. As protein: CASSGGDQPQHF.

The rearrangement uses TRBV5-4 and TRBJ2-5; 8 positions match TRBD2. The J segment lost 1 base and the V segment lost 2 bases, leaving 4 bases of the junction unmatched. This CDR3 contains 15 residues. CDR1 is SGHNT, CDR2 YYREEE, per germline (reference sequence). Here the CDR3 reads CASSFPSGGQETQYF. In DNA form, the CDR3 reads TGTGCCAGCAGCTTCCCCAGCGGGGGCCAAGAGACCCAGTACTTC. Complete variable domain (other parts from reference TRBV5-4 and TRBJ2-5): ETGVTQSPTHLIKTRGQQVTLRCSSQSGHNTVSWYQQALGQGPQFIFQYYREEENGRGNFPPRFSGLQFPNYSSELNVNALELDDSALYLCASSFPSGGQETQYFGPGTRLLVL.

This clone was observed a handful of times. The chain has TRBV12-3 or TRBV12-4 and TRBJ2-1; 10 bases fit TRBD2. CDR3 length: 13 residues. After removal of 7 bases from V and 8 bases from J, the junction contained 5 bases not matched to a gene. The CDR3 reads CASTLLAGDEQFF. The CDR3 DNA is TGTGCCAGCACTCTCCTAGCGGGAGATGAGCAGTTCTTC.

V and J are TRBV29-1 and TRBJ1-2; a possible D gene is TRBD1 (6 bases). The CDR3 is 14 residues long. The germline V gene has CDR1 SQVTM and CDR2 ANQGSEA. Trimming shortened V by 5 bases and J by 8 bases, and 21 bases separated the two germline ends. The DNA of the CDR3 is TGCAGCGTTCGAGATGTCCGGGACAATCCGGGCTACACCTTC. Residues: CSVRDVRDNPGYTF.

V usage is TRBV5-5 and J usage is TRBJ2-1; no clear D. CDR1 and CDR2 from the germline V gene are SGHKS and YYEKEE (reference sequence). Deletions cut 1 base from V and 0 bases from J, with 5 bases between. CDR3 length: 14 residues. The CDR3 sequence: CASSLMSSYNEQFF. The CDR3 DNA sequence: TGTGCCAGCAGCTTGATGAGCTCCTACAATGAGCAGTTCTTC.

This clone has a single count. The rearrangement links TRBV2 to TRBJ2-3; 12 bases agree with TRBD2. Germline V lookup: CDR1 SNHLY, CDR2 FYNNEI. This CDR3 spans 14 amino acids. Unmatched junction bases numbered 8, after V lost 10 bases and J lost 6 bases. This CDR3 is CATPTSGSPDTQYF. CDR3 in DNA: TGTGCCACACCGACTAGCGGGAGTCCGGATACGCAGTATTTT. The full variable domain, its missing parts supplied by reference TRBV2 and TRBJ2-3, is EPEVTQTPSHQVTQMGQEVILRCVPISNHLYFYWYRQILGQKVEFLVSFYNNEISEKSEIFDDQFSVERPDGSNFTLKIRSTKLEDSAMYFCATPTSGSPDTQYFGPGTRLTVL.

This chain links TRBV21-1 with TRBJ1-5; the D segment call TRBD1 is taken from the table without a DNA check. TRBV21-1 is annotated as a pseudogene. The CDR3 runs to 15 residues. CDR3 region: CASREAGDSNQPQHF. CDR3 coding DNA: TGTGCCAGCAGGGAGGCAGGGGATAGCAATCAGCCCCAGCATTTT.

This rearrangement joins TRBV28 to TRBJ2-1; 7 bases line up with TRBD2. The V segment lost 1 base and the J segment 9 bases; nucleotides outside the gene matches: 6. The CDR3 length is 14 residues. Germline loops: CDR1 MDHEN, CDR2 SYDVKM. CDR3 sequence: CASSLFPGGGEQFF. CDR3 sequence (DNA): TGTGCCAGCAGTTTATTCCCTGGGGGGGGTGAGCAGTTCTTC.

J is TRBJ1-1 and V is TRBV28; no clear D. Germline loops: CDR1 MDHEN, CDR2 SYDVKM. The CDR3 sequence is 13 residues long. Trimming removed 4 bases at V and 4 bases at J, with 10 bases between. Here the CDR3 DNA reads TGTGCCAGCAGTTCATTTAGTAGCACTGAAGCTTTCTTT. Encoded protein: CASSSFSSTEAFF.

This clone came up a few times. The chain is built from TRBV19 and TRBJ2-3, with 8 bases lining up with TRBD2. There are 16 residues in the CDR3. J was trimmed by 4 bases and V by 1 base; bases with no gene match: 7. Germline V gene sequence: CDR1 LNHDA, CDR2 SQIVND (reference sequence). CDR3 residues: CASSIAGGRWSDTQYF. The CDR3 DNA follows: TGTGCCAGTAGTATAGCAGGCGGGAGGTGGTCAGATACGCAGTATTTT.

The chain recombines TRBV5-1 with TRBJ2-1; D is perhaps TRBD1 (6 bases). V was pared by 4 bases and J by 0 bases, with 23 bases between. The CDR3 sequence is 19 residues long. The V gene's germline CDR1 is SGHRS and CDR2 YFSETQ. In DNA, the CDR3 is TGCGCCAGCAGCACAACAGGGTTGGAAAGACCGAGCTCCTACAATGAGCAGTTCTTC. It codes for CASSTTGLERPSSYNEQFF.

The CDR3 DNA follows: TGTGCCAGTAGGACAGGGACGAATACCTTC. Protein product: CASRTGTNTF. The chain recombines TRBV19 with TRBJ1-2, with 7 bases identical to TRBD1. The CDR3 loop spans 10 amino acids. Germline V gene data show CDR1 as LNHDA and CDR2 as SQIVND (reference sequence). Trimming removed 6 bases from V and 14 bases from J; junction bases left unmatched: 6. Together with reference TRBV19 and TRBJ1-2, the CDR3 gives the full variable domain: DGGITQSPKYLFRKEGQNVTLSCEQNLNHDAMYWYRQDPGQGLRLIYYSQIVNDFQKGDIAEGYSVSREKKESFPLTVTSAQKNPTAFYLCASRTGTNTFGSGTRLTVV.

The chain joins TRBV5-1 to TRBJ1-1; 9 bases line up with TRBD1. The germline CDR1 and CDR2 sequences are SGHRS and YFSETQ. V dropped 4 bases and J dropped 0; count of bases not matched to a gene: 4. The CDR3 extends over 15 amino acids. CDR3 sequence (DNA): TGCGCCAGCAGCCCGGGACAGGGAGTGAACACTGAAGCTTTCTTT. Translated, it gives CASSPGQGVNTEAFF.

The chain links TRBV6-6 to TRBJ1-5; TRBD1 agrees at 9 bases. This CDR3 has 16 residues. Germline values: CDR1 MNHNY, CDR2 SVGAGI (reference sequence). The junction had 8 bases not matched to a gene; V was cut back by 5 bases and J by 3 bases. The CDR3 sequence: CASSPGQGRFNQPQHF. DNA of the CDR3: TGTGCCAGCAGTCCCGGACAGGGGAGGTTCAATCAGCCCCAGCATTTT.

The V gene is TRBV5-1, the J gene TRBJ1-3, with no clear D. V lost 0 bases, J lost 0 bases, and 10 bases lay in between. Germline lookup yields CDR1 SGHRS and CDR2 YFSETQ. CDR3 length: 16 residues. CDR3 region: CASSLAPVGSGNTIYF. Here the CDR3 DNA reads TGCGCCAGCAGCTTGGCCCCAGTTGGCTCTGGAAACACCATATATTTT.

The chain is built from TRBV4-2 and TRBJ1-2, with 7 bases matching TRBD1. With 3 bases clipped from V and 7 bases from J, the junction kept 8 bases outside the gene matches. The CDR3 runs to 14 residues. Looked up from germline, CDR1 is LGHNA and CDR2 is YNFKEQ. CDR3 region: CASSQQGPGGGYTF. The CDR3 nucleotides are TGTGCCAGCAGCCAGCAAGGGCCAGGGGGTGGCTACACCTTC.

This chain joins TRBV3-1 (or the pseudogene TRBV3-2) and TRBJ1-3; a weak D match, TRBD1 (5 bases). CDR3 length: 16 residues. The V and J ends lost 4 bases and 4 bases respectively, with 17 bases between them. Germline assignment: CDR1 LGHDT and CDR2 YNNKEL (reference sequence). The CDR3 DNA reads as TGTGCCAGCAGCCTCCGTACGGGCAGGGCCGGAAACACCATATATTTT. Translated: CASSLRTGRAGNTIYF.

The chain has TRBV2 and TRBJ1-1; TRBD1 matches 7 bases. The CDR3 is 14 amino acids. V shed 7 bases, J shed 10 bases, and the junction held 15 bases outside the gene matches. Germline CDR1 and CDR2: SNHLY and FYNNEI. The CDR3 here is CASTGTETVVRAFF. CDR3 nucleotides: TGTGCCAGCACGGGGACAGAGACGGTGGTGAGAGCTTTCTTT.

The chain is built from TRBV11-2 and TRBJ1-3; TRBD1 is a possible D gene (6 bases). With 5 bases removed from V and 8 bases from J, the gap between germline ends came to 13 bases. The CDR3 is 13 amino acids. CDR1 is SGHAT, CDR2 FQNNGV, per germline. The CDR3, as DNA: TGTGCCAGCAGCGTCCAGGGGTTGGACACCATATATTTT. Translating gives CASSVQGLDTIYF.

This chain links TRBV5-4 with TRBJ1-2; maybe TRBD1 (5 bases). This CDR3 contains 15 residues. Per germline, CDR1 SGHNT and CDR2 YYREEE (reference sequence). V dropped 2 bases and J dropped 2 bases, with 13 bases sitting between them. The CDR3 nucleotides read TGTGCCAGCAGCTTTCCAGGGAAGATCAACTATGGCTACACCTTC. It codes for CASSFPGKINYGYTF.

The J gene is TRBJ2-3, the V gene TRBV19; D is perhaps TRBD1 (5 bases). V shed 1 base and J shed 2 bases, with 7 bases lying between them. The germline CDR1 and CDR2 sequences are LNHDA and SQIVND (reference sequence). This CDR3 contains 14 residues. The CDR3 DNA sequence: TGTGCCAGTAGTATAGGGGGCTCCACAGATACGCAGTATTTT. Translated: CASSIGGSTDTQYF. Full variable domain (outside the CDR3, taken from reference TRBV19 and TRBJ2-3): DGGITQSPKYLFRKEGQNVTLSCEQNLNHDAMYWYRQDPGQGLRLIYYSQIVNDFQKGDIAEGYSVSREKKESFPLTVTSAQKNPTAFYLCASSIGGSTDTQYFGPGTRLTVL.

V gene TRBV11-2 combines with J gene TRBJ1-3; D unclear. This CDR3 region has 15 residues. Germline V gives CDR1 SGHAT, CDR2 FQNNGV. V lost 0 bases and J 2 bases, leaving 8 bases between the germline ends. CDR3 protein: CASSLDYGAGNTIYF. The CDR3 DNA sequence: TGTGCCAGCAGCTTAGATTACGGGGCTGGAAACACCATATATTTT.